This T cell receptor (beta chain) originates from a study of T cells in Graves' hyperthyroidism and ophthalmopathy. Amplification targeted TCR beta CDR3 regions from RNA transcripts. Initially, a first-round RT-PCR of the TCR CDR3 employed the HTBI primer set. TCRdb analysed the multiplex PCR reads with MiXCR anew, one entry per CDR3 protein. This sample carries about 500,000 distinct CDR3 sequences, 13% to 15% of them seen once, and the ten largest clones take around 17%. This clonotype turned up a few times. The V end was cut by 3 bases, the J end by 5 bases, with 23 bases between. The CDR3 has 18 amino acids. The germline CDR1 and CDR2 sequences are LGHDT and YNNKEL (reference sequence).

This TCR derives from a woman between 18 and 29 years old with Graves' hyperthyroidism. Sequencing used blood. The chain carries TRBV3-1 and TRBJ2-1; a possible D gene is TRBD1 (6 bases). CDR3 residues: CASSHQLLYRVGDNEQFF. The CDR3 coding sequence is TGTGCCAGCAGCCATCAACTCCTTTACAGGGTAGGAGACAATGAGCAGTTCTTC.